The T cell receptor beta chain under discussion was sequenced for a study of cytomegalovirus exposure and HLA in healthy donors. Study details: The 90 to 150 validation repertoires, a later analysis reported, used the same platform as the 600 to 700 first-cohort repertoires.

Data came from immunoSEQ multiplex PCR; TCRdb stores just in-frame clones and leaves some out. In the table there are 300,000 or so clones, approximately 88% of which are singletons. General observations from the study: Rare sequences made up most TCRs, while some public TCRs were found in many donors.

V was shortened by 1 base and J by 0 bases, with 13 bases between the two germline ends. The CDR3 has 17 residues. The germline V gene encodes CDR1 SEHNR and CDR2 FQNEAQ (reference sequence). In the case of this clone: Its target is unknown.

This clonotype was sampled from a man aged 25 to 45 in good health and CMV-seronegative. The chain carries TRBV7-9 and TRBJ2-1; no firm D call. The sample taken for sequencing was PBMCs. The CDR3 spells CASSLVGQSSSYNEQFF. DNA for the CDR3: TGTGCCAGCAGCTTAGTTGGTCAGTCCAGCTCCTACAATGAGCAGTTCTTC.